Following are 29 T cell receptor beta chains from one sample sequenced in a study of blood T cells in healthy people across ages. It was with a sample-barcoded 5' primer and a J-beta primer mix that a second PCR of about 6 to 12 cycles was run. TCRdb ran MiXCR on the 5' RACE reads and lists one entry per CDR3 protein. There are about 1.1 million distinct CDR3 sequences in the sample; roughly two fifths occur only once, and less than 15% lies in the top ten. The sample was blood. These receptors came from a man younger than 35 in good health.

The chain employs TRBV7-2 and TRBJ2-5, with D perhaps matching TRBD1 (5 bases). The CDR3 is made up of 15 amino acids. V was cut by 5 bases and J by 11 bases, with 24 bases left in between. The germline V gene has CDR1 SGHTA and CDR2 FQGNSA. The CDR3 sequence is CASSLLGQLNNEQYF. The CDR3 bases are TGTGCCAGCAGCCTCCTGGGGCAGTTAAACAATGAGCAGTACTTC. Combining the CDR3 with reference TRBV7-2 and TRBJ2-5 gives the whole variable domain GAGVSQSPSNKVTEKGKDVELRCDPISGHTALYWYRQSLGQGLEFLIYFQGNSAPDKSGLPSDRFSAERTGGSVSTLTIQRTQQEDSAVYLCASSLLGQLNNEQYFGPGTRLLVL.

The chain employs TRBV7-2 and TRBJ1-6, with D possibly being TRBD1 (6 bases). CDR3 length: 14 amino acids. V gave up 2 bases and J gave up 6 bases, with 8 bases separating them. The V gene's germline CDR1 is SGHTA and CDR2 FQGNSA. The DNA for the CDR3 is TGTGCCAGCAGCTTAAACAGGGTTAATTCACCCCTCCACTTT. Translating gives CASSLNRVNSPLHF.

This clonotype occurred a few times. The genes are TRBV5-1 and TRBJ2-7, with D uncertain. This CDR3 is 14 amino acids long. Trimming stripped 0 bases from V and 4 bases from J, with 11 bases between. The germline V gene encodes CDR1 SGHRS and CDR2 YFSETQ. CDR3 sequence: CASSLDFIAYEQYF. DNA for the CDR3: TGCGCCAGCAGCTTGGATTTTATAGCTTACGAGCAGTACTTC.

The CDR3 here is CASSLNRDYQDSEQYF. CDR3 DNA sequence: TGTGCCAGCAGCTTGAATCGGGACTATCAAGACTCCGAGCAGTACTTC. V gene TRBV5-4 combines with J gene TRBJ2-5, with 7 bases aligning to TRBD2. The last part of the DNA fits TRBJ2-7 better; the J call may be wrong. CDR1 and CDR2 from the germline V gene are SGHNT and YYREEE (reference sequence). This CDR3 comprises 16 residues.

This rearrangement joins TRBV12-3 or TRBV12-4 to TRBJ2-1, with 12 bases identical to TRBD2. Trimming cost V 6 bases and J 0 bases; bases outside gene matches: 6. The length of the CDR3 is 17 residues. CDR3 residues: CASSFLAGGTSYNEQFF. Here the CDR3 DNA reads TGTGCCAGCAGCTTCCTAGCGGGGGGGACCTCCTACAATGAGCAGTTCTTC.

This clonotype has a handful of counts. The chain joins TRBV6-4 to TRBJ2-1, with TRBD1 identical over 12 bases. Germline V gene data show CDR1 as MRHNA and CDR2 as SNTAGT. This CDR3 spans 14 amino acids. V dropped 6 bases and J dropped 8; count of bases not matched to a gene: 5. This CDR3 is CASSTGQGADEQFF. CDR3 DNA: TGTGCCAGCAGCACGGGACAGGGGGCCGATGAGCAGTTCTTC.

This clonotype was seen a few times. V usage is TRBV7-9 and J usage is TRBJ2-7, with TRBD2 as a possible D gene (5 bases). Trimming stripped 1 base from V and 2 bases from J, with 12 bases between. Looked up from germline, CDR1 is SEHNR and CDR2 is FQNEAQ (reference sequence). The CDR3 sequence is 15 residues long. CDR3 residues: CASSLGEGPTYEQYF. The CDR3 nucleotides are TGTGCCAGCAGCTTAGGAGAGGGCCCCACCTACGAGCAGTACTTC.

The gene calls are TRBV20-1 and TRBJ2-3; D is uncertain. The CDR3 loop spans 16 amino acids. In germline, CDR1 is DFQATT, CDR2 SNEGSKA (reference sequence). Deletions cut 3 bases from V and 5 bases from J, with 21 bases between. The CDR3 DNA follows: TGCAGTGCTAGTGGTGGCGACTCGCCCGGTGGAGATACGCAGTATTTT. This sequence encodes CSASGGDSPGGDTQYF.

There are a few counts of this clonotype. The J gene is TRBJ2-1, the V gene TRBV20-1, with 14 positions matching TRBD2. The ends lost 3 bases at V and 4 bases at J; junction bases unmatched: 5. The length of the CDR3 is 16 residues. Germline V lookup: CDR1 DFQATT, CDR2 SNEGSKA (reference sequence). The CDR3 DNA reads as TGCAGTGCTAGTCTGACTAGCGGGGGGGCATACAATGAGCAGTTCTTC. It translates to CSASLTSGGAYNEQFF.

The chain recombines TRBV10-3 with TRBJ1-6, with a possible D match to TRBD1 (5 bases). This CDR3 is built from 14 residues. Germline loops: CDR1 ENHRY, CDR2 SYGVKD. Trimming left V 3 bases short and J 8 bases short, with 11 bases between. The CDR3 DNA reads TGTGCCATCAGTGATAGGGGAGGAGATTCACCCCTCCACTTT. This codes for CAISDRGGDSPLHF.

This clonotype was detected only a few times. The chain is built from TRBV10-2 and TRBJ2-3; a possible D gene is TRBD1 (6 bases). Germline CDR1 reads WSHSY; CDR2 reads SAAADI. This CDR3 comprises 17 residues. V gave up 0 bases and J gave up 3 bases, with 16 bases separating them. CDR3 region: CASSESLRGSLTDTQYF. In DNA, the CDR3 is TGCGCCAGCAGTGAGTCGCTGAGGGGGTCTCTTACAGATACGCAGTATTTT.

The rearrangement joins TRBV12-3 or TRBV12-4 to TRBJ2-4, with a tentative D call TRBD1 (6 bases). V dropped 6 bases and J dropped 2 bases, with 14 bases sitting between them. CDR3 length equals 15 residues. In nucleotides, the CDR3 is TGTGCCAGCAGGAATAGGGGGTTGTCCAAAAACATTCAGTACTTC. It is translated as CASRNRGLSKNIQYF.

The genes are TRBV7-2 and TRBJ1-2, with a possible D match to TRBD1 (6 bases). Germline V gene lookup returns CDR1 SGHTA and CDR2 FQGNSA. The CDR3 has 13 amino acids. V gave up 4 bases and J gave up 7 bases, with 13 bases separating them. DNA for the CDR3: TGTGCCAGCAGCTCTTACATGGACAGTGGCTACACCTTC. It is translated as CASSSYMDSGYTF.

This clonotype was counted only a few times. The chain is built from TRBV7-2 and TRBJ1-2; unclear D gene. Trimming removed 2 bases from V and 4 bases from J, with 11 bases in between. CDR3 length: 14 residues. The germline V gene has CDR1 SGHTA and CDR2 FQGNSA. The CDR3 reads CASSLRRNFYGYTF. The CDR3 region has the DNA TGTGCCAGCAGCTTACGCCGGAACTTCTATGGCTACACCTTC.

The chain couples TRBV29-1 to TRBJ1-2; D unclear. CDR1 is SQVTM, CDR2 ANQGSEA, per germline. The CDR3 consists of 13 residues. V was shortened by 2 bases and J by 8 bases, with 15 bases between the two germline ends. CDR3 nucleotide sequence: TGCAGCGTTGAACTGGAGTCGGGTGGGGGCTACACCTTC. It specifies CSVELESGGGYTF.

This clonotype was seen only a few times. The J gene is TRBJ1-5, the V gene TRBV28; D remains unclear. The CDR3 contains 14 residues. Germline V gene data show CDR1 as MDHEN and CDR2 as SYDVKM. The V end lost 8 bases, the J end lost 2 bases, and 13 bases lay between the germline ends. This CDR3 is CASQRFSGNQPQHF. For the CDR3, the DNA is TGTGCCAGCCAACGATTCTCCGGCAATCAGCCCCAGCATTTT. Looking up the rest from reference TRBV28 and TRBJ1-5 gives the full variable domain: DVKVTQSSRYLVKRTGEKVFLECVQDMDHENMFWYRQDPGLGLRLIYFSYDVKMKEKGDIPEGYSVSREKKERFSLILESASTNQTSMYLCASQRFSGNQPQHFGDGTRLSIL.

This clonotype was counted a few times. The V call is TRBV5-1, the J call TRBJ1-4; no firm D call. V was trimmed by 0 bases and J by 5 bases, leaving 8 bases between them. The CDR3 has 14 residues. CDR1 and CDR2 (germline): SGHRS, YFSETQ. This chain's CDR3 is CASSLDSENEKLFF. CDR3 DNA: TGCGCCAGCAGCTTGGACAGCGAAAATGAAAAACTGTTTTTT.

The chain is built from TRBV28 and TRBJ2-1; tentative D call: TRBD1 (5 bases). The CDR3 spans 14 residues. Germline CDR1 MDHEN, CDR2 SYDVKM. V dropped 8 bases and J dropped 0 bases, with 11 bases sitting between them. The DNA for the CDR3 is TGTGCCAGCCTTGGGGCCTTCTCCTACAATGAGCAGTTCTTC. Protein: CASLGAFSYNEQFF.

This clonotype was recorded a few times. This chain connects TRBV20-1 to TRBJ2-1; 11 bases match TRBD2. The CDR3 is 15 amino acids. Looked up from germline, CDR1 is DFQATT and CDR2 is SNEGSKA (reference sequence). V gave up 0 bases and J gave up 8 bases; unmatched junction bases: 6. The CDR3 loop is CSARDQTSGAHEQFF. Written as DNA, the CDR3 is TGCAGTGCTAGAGATCAGACTAGCGGGGCCCATGAGCAGTTCTTC.

The chain has TRBV4-2 and TRBJ2-3, with a possible D match to TRBD1 (6 bases). V lost 0 bases, J lost 0 bases, and 13 bases lay in between. The germline V gene has CDR1 LGHNA and CDR2 YNFKEQ. The CDR3 covers 17 residues. CDR3 bases: TGTGCCAGCAGCCAAGATTTTACCCAGGGGAGCACAGATACGCAGTATTTT. Its protein is CASSQDFTQGSTDTQYF.

The chain joins TRBV6-2 or TRBV6-3 to TRBJ2-4; D is tentatively TRBD1 or TRBD2 (6 bases each). V was trimmed by 2 bases and J by 6 bases, leaving 23 bases between them. In germline, CDR1 is MNHEY, CDR2 SVGEGT. The CDR3 sequence is 18 residues long. CDR3 in amino acids: CASSYEKTGYRRGNIQYF. CDR3 sequence (DNA): TGTGCCAGCAGTTACGAAAAAACAGGGTACCGGCGGGGAAACATTCAGTACTTC.

This clonotype was recorded a few times. V is TRBV7-9 and J is TRBJ2-7; D remains unclear. In germline, CDR1 is SEHNR, CDR2 FQNEAQ (reference sequence). Trimming cost V 5 bases and J 7 bases, with 12 bases left between them. This CDR3 contains 12 residues. The CDR3 DNA follows: TGTGCCAGCAGCACGGCCCTGCGGGAGCAGTACTTC. This encodes CASSTALREQYF.

V usage is TRBV20-1 and J usage is TRBJ1-2; tentative D call: TRBD1 (5 bases). Deletions cut 0 bases from V and 5 bases from J, with 13 bases between. CDR1 is DFQATT, CDR2 SNEGSKA, per germline (reference sequence). This CDR3 spans 14 amino acids. The CDR3: CSARDGTRGYGYTF. The CDR3 DNA follows: TGCAGTGCTAGAGACGGGACCAGAGGATATGGCTACACCTTC.

The chain combines TRBV20-1 with TRBJ2-2; D possibly matches TRBD1 or TRBD2 (5 bases each). The CDR3 spans 16 residues. Germline V CDR1 and CDR2: DFQATT, SNEGSKA (reference sequence). V was trimmed by 0 bases and J by 5 bases, leaving 16 bases between them. CDR3 coding DNA: TGCAGTGCTAGAGAGTACCGGGACGCAACAACCGGGGAGCTGTTTTTT. Translated, it gives CSAREYRDATTGELFF.

There are a few counts of this clonotype. The chain combines TRBV4-3 with TRBJ1-1; maybe TRBD1 (5 bases). The V gene lost 0 bases and the J gene lost 0 bases, with 17 bases spanning the gap. The CDR3 runs 18 residues. Per the germline V gene, CDR1 is LGHNA and CDR2 is YSLEER. The CDR3 DNA sequence: TGCGCCAGCAGCCAAGATGGCAGGGAAGACCTATTGAACACTGAAGCTTTCTTT. This encodes CASSQDGREDLLNTEAFF.

This clonotype has at least ten counts. One end of the junction is discordant with germline, which a read error may explain. The V gene is TRBV7-7, the J gene TRBJ2-7; TRBD1 agrees at 9 bases. The CDR3 is 15 residues long. The germline V gene encodes CDR1 SSHAT and CDR2 FNYEAQ (reference sequence). The CDR3 nucleotides read TGTGCTAGCAGCTTAGGGACAGGGAGTAGCTACGAGCAGTACTTC. It specifies CASSLGTGSSYEQYF.

As regards this clonotype: This may stem from a read error, because a much larger clone lies one nucleotide away. V gene TRBV7-9 combines with J gene TRBJ2-1; no firm D call. The CDR3 contains 12 residues. V was cut by 1 base and J by 15 bases, with 13 bases left in between. CDR1 and CDR2 from the germline V gene are SEHNR and FQNEAQ (reference sequence). DNA of the CDR3: TGTGCCAGCAGCTTAGAGGGTCTAGTAGGGTTCTTC. Its translation is CASSLEGLVGFF. Variable domain in full (rest from reference TRBV7-9 and TRBJ2-1): DTGVSQNPRHKITKRGQNVTFRCDPISEHNRLYWYRQTLGQGPEFLTYFQNEAQLEKSRLLSDRFSAERPKGSFSTLEIQRTEQGDSAMYLCASSLEGLVGFFGPGTRLTVL.

This clonotype was detected a few times. V usage is TRBV5-1 and J usage is TRBJ1-2; the D is unclear. Germline V CDR1 and CDR2: SGHRS, YFSETQ. V lost 0 bases and J lost 2, with 8 bases in between. The CDR3 consists of 14 residues. CDR3 loop: CASSLVLSNYGYTF. DNA of the CDR3: TGCGCCAGCAGCTTGGTTCTCAGCAACTATGGCTACACCTTC.

This clonotype occurred once. The J gene is TRBJ1-6, the V gene TRBV6-1; TRBD1 agrees at 7 bases. Germline V lookup: CDR1 MNHNS, CDR2 SASEGT. V shed 6 bases, J shed 0 bases, and the junction held 8 bases outside the gene matches. This CDR3 spans 17 amino acids. CDR3 sequence: CASSSTGIGSYNSPLHF. CDR3 sequence (DNA): TGTGCCAGCAGCTCGACAGGGATCGGCTCCTATAATTCACCCCTCCACTTT.